This is a list of T cell receptor beta chains from one sample in a study of identical twins. TCRdb ran MiXCR on the 5' RACE reads and lists one entry per CDR3 protein. The sample holds fewer than 900,000 distinct CDR3 sequences; around a sixth are singletons and the top ten take roughly 13%. These data were likewise used in another study, on T cells expressing NK-cell markers.

Sequencing was performed on PBMCs. These receptors came from a young woman in good health. Both conserved end residues are part of each CDR3. Each record gives: J gene, V gene, clone size, D gene, CDR3 protein, CDR3 DNA. D genes are given only for firm matches. The listing skips clone size in some rows; elsewhere it reads once, few, many or a size class.

>TRBJ2-7|TRBV20-1|-|-
CSARVYYEQYF
TGCAGTGCTAGGGTCTACTACGAGCAGTACTTC
>TRBJ2-7|TRBV6-1|few|-
CASSIGQPSYEQYF
TGTGCCAGCAGTATCGGACAGCCCTCCTACGAGCAGTACTTC
>TRBJ1-2|TRBV5-1|few|-
CASSLEAQERDGYTF
TGCGCCAGCAGCTTGGAGGCGCAGGAAAGGGATGGCTACACCTTC
>TRBJ2-1|TRBV4-2|-|TRBD2
CASSQAARTSGYNEQFF
TGTGCCAGCAGCCAAGCGGCGCGGACTAGCGGTTACAATGAGCAGTTCTTC
>TRBJ2-5|TRBV7-2|-|-
CASSSQWGYGETQYF
TGTGCCAGCAGCTCCCAATGGGGGTACGGGGAGACCCAGTACTTC
>TRBJ2-3|TRBV6-1|-|-
CASRMYGGDTQYF
TGTGCCAGCAGGATGTATGGGGGAGATACGCAGTATTTT
>TRBJ2-6|TRBV12-3/TRBV12-4|few|-
CASSWFTGSGANVLTF
TGTGCCAGCAGTTGGTTCACAGGGTCTGGGGCCAACGTCCTGACTTTC
>TRBJ2-2|TRBV29-1|few|TRBD2
CSVVWSSGGTNTGELFF
TGCAGCGTTGTTTGGTCAAGCGGGGGAACGAACACCGGGGAGCTGTTTTTT
>TRBJ2-7|TRBV2|-|-
CATRGSYEQYF
TGTGCCACCCGGGGGTCCTACGAGCAGTACTTC
>TRBJ2-3|TRBV7-2|many|-
CASSYSLRDTQYF
TGTGCCAGCAGCTACAGCCTTCGGGATACGCAGTATTTT
>TRBJ2-7|TRBV12-5|-|-
CASGPPSQGFSYEQYF
TGTGCTAGTGGTCCCCCGTCTCAGGGGTTCTCCTACGAGCAGTACTTC
>TRBJ2-1|TRBV20-1|-|-
CSASRFRAAVYNEQFF
TGCAGTGCTAGCCGCTTCCGGGCCGCGGTCTACAATGAGCAGTTCTTC
>TRBJ2-3|TRBV7-9|-|-
CAITEGPSTDTQYF
TGTGCCATCACGGAGGGGCCTAGCACAGATACGCAGTATTTT
>TRBJ2-1|TRBV12-3/TRBV12-4|-|-
CASTSWATLMGNEQFF
TGTGCCAGCACAAGCTGGGCTACGCTCATGGGGAATGAGCAGTTCTTC
>TRBJ2-7|TRBV27|-|-
CASSLSQSRRSYEQYF
TGTGCCAGCAGTTTATCCCAATCCCGCAGAAGCTACGAGCAGTACTTC
>TRBJ2-5|TRBV4-3|few|-
CASSQDHGAEETQYF
TGCGCCAGCAGCCAAGATCACGGGGCGGAAGAGACCCAGTACTTC
>TRBJ2-2|TRBV29-1|-|-
CSAHNPGTVTGELFF
TGCAGCGCCCATAATCCCGGGACGGTAACCGGGGAGCTGTTTTTT
>TRBJ1-5|TRBV12-3/TRBV12-4|-|-
CASSWQGGNQPQHF
TGTGCCAGCAGTTGGCAGGGTGGGAATCAGCCCCAGCATTTT
>TRBJ2-2|TRBV5-1|few|-
CASSLDRLGNTGELFF
TGCGCCAGCAGCTTGGATCGACTTGGGAACACCGGGGAGCTGTTTTTT
>TRBJ2-1|TRBV7-8|once|-
CASSLARPGLHSYNEQFF
TGTGCCAGCAGCTTGGCCCGTCCGGGACTCCACTCCTACAATGAGCAGTTCTTC
>TRBJ2-3|TRBV5-1|-|-
CASSLVAFPSTDTQYF
TGCGCCAGCAGCTTGGTGGCTTTTCCTAGCACAGATACGCAGTATTTT
>TRBJ2-7|TRBV19|few|-
CASSPFLSYEQYF
TGTGCCAGTAGCCCTTTCCTCTCCTACGAGCAGTACTTC
>TRBJ2-3|TRBV5-6|-|-
CASSSLFAAGSRADTQYF
TGTGCCAGCAGCTCCTTATTCGCGGCGGGATCGAGAGCAGATACGCAGTATTTT
>TRBJ2-2|TRBV24-1|few|-
CATSPQNTGELFF
TGTGCCACCAGCCCCCAAAACACCGGGGAGCTGTTTTTT
>TRBJ2-3|TRBV5-1|-|TRBD2
CASSRRTSGGGDTQYF
TGCGCCAGCAGCCGCAGGACTAGCGGGGGGGGTGATACGCAGTATTTT
>TRBJ2-3|TRBV7-9|few|TRBD2
CASSSQERGKQYF
TGTGCCAGCAGCTCGCAAGAGCGGGGGAAACAGTATTTT
>TRBJ2-7|TRBV6-5|-|-
CASSWGIGYEQYF
TGTGCCAGCAGTTGGGGAATTGGTTACGAGCAGTACTTC
>TRBJ2-4|TRBV10-2|-|TRBD2
CASSERKAGVKNIQYF
TGCGCCAGCAGTGAGCGGAAAGCGGGAGTGAAAAACATTCAGTACTTC
>TRBJ2-3|TRBV6-1|-|-
CASSVVWGGGVDTQYF
TGTGCCAGCAGTGTAGTTTGGGGCGGGGGCGTAGATACGCAGTATTTT
>TRBJ2-1|TRBV20-1|few|-
CSAQFGYNEQFF
TGCAGTGCTCAGTTCGGTTACAATGAGCAGTTCTTC
>TRBJ2-3|TRBV6-5|-|TRBD2
CASSYQFQAGVTDTQYF
TGTGCCAGCAGTTACCAGTTTCAAGCGGGGGTGACAGATACGCAGTATTTT
>TRBJ2-7|TRBV20-1|many|-
CSALRGAYSYEQYF
TGCAGTGCCCTCCGGGGAGCCTATTCCTACGAGCAGTACTTC
>TRBJ1-3|TRBV7-8|-|-
CASSSGRESGNTIYF
TGTGCCAGCAGCTCGGGACGGGAATCTGGAAACACCATATATTTT
>TRBJ2-7|TRBV20-1|few|-
CSAKGTLTYEQYF
TGCAGTGCCAAGGGGACACTCACCTACGAGCAGTACTTC
>TRBJ2-6|TRBV18|-|-
CASSETVSGANVLTF
TGTGCCAGCTCAGAGACAGTATCTGGGGCCAACGTCCTGACTTTC
>TRBJ2-7|TRBV7-6|-|-
CASSYIGINEQYF
TGTGCCAGCAGCTATATTGGGATTAACGAGCAGTACTTC
>TRBJ2-5|TRBV24-1|few|-
CATSDPRTAGTQYF
TGTGCCACCAGTGACCCTAGGACAGCTGGGACCCAGTACTTC
>TRBJ2-5|TRBV7-6|few|TRBD2
CASSFTTSGETQYF
TGTGCCAGCAGCTTCACGACTAGCGGGGAGACCCAGTACTTC
>TRBJ2-5|TRBV10-3|many|TRBD1
CAISPGQGRETQYF
TGTGCCATCAGTCCGGGACAGGGGCGAGAGACCCAGTACTTC
>TRBJ2-2|TRBV7-9|-|TRBD1
CASSSNRGNTGELFF
TGTGCCAGCAGCTCGAACAGGGGGAACACCGGGGAGCTGTTTTTT
>TRBJ2-1|TRBV14|few|-
CASSQTPGHDEQFF
TGTGCCAGCAGCCAGACCCCGGGCCACGATGAGCAGTTCTTC
>TRBJ2-4|TRBV20-1|few|TRBD2
CSASLAGVNIQYF
TGCAGTGCTAGCTTAGCGGGAGTAAACATTCAGTACTTC
>TRBJ1-1|TRBV27|few|-
CASNPSRGTTEAFF
TGTGCCAGCAACCCCTCGCGGGGTACGACTGAAGCTTTCTTT
>TRBJ2-3|TRBV20-1|-|-
CSALLSGFTDTQYF
TGCAGTGCTCTATTGAGCGGGTTCACAGATACGCAGTATTTT
>TRBJ2-7|TRBV2|many|-
CASSGTSYEQYF
TGTGCCAGCAGCGGGACCTCCTACGAGCAGTACTTC
>TRBJ2-5|TRBV5-1|few|TRBD1
CASTGQGKETQYF
TGCGCCAGCACGGGACAGGGCAAAGAGACCCAGTACTTC
>TRBJ1-2|TRBV20-1|many|-
CSARDRGGAGTNYGYTF
TGCAGTGCTAGAGATCGAGGGGGGGCCGGGACTAACTATGGCTACACCTTC